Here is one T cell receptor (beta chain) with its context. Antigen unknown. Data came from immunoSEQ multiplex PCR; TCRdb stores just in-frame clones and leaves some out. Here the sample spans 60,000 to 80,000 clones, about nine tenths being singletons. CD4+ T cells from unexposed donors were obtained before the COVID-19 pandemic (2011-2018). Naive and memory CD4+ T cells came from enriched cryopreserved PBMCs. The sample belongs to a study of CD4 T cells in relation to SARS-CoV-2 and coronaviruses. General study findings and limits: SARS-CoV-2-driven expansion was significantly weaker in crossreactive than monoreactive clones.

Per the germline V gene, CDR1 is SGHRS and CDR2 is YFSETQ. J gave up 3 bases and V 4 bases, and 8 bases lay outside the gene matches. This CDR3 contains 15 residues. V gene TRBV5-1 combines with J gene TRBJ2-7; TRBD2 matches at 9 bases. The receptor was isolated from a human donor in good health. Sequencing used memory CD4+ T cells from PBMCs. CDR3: CASSPIKTSGYEQYF. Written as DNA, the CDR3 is TGCGCCAGCAGCCCCATTAAGACTAGCGGCTACGAGCAGTACTTC.